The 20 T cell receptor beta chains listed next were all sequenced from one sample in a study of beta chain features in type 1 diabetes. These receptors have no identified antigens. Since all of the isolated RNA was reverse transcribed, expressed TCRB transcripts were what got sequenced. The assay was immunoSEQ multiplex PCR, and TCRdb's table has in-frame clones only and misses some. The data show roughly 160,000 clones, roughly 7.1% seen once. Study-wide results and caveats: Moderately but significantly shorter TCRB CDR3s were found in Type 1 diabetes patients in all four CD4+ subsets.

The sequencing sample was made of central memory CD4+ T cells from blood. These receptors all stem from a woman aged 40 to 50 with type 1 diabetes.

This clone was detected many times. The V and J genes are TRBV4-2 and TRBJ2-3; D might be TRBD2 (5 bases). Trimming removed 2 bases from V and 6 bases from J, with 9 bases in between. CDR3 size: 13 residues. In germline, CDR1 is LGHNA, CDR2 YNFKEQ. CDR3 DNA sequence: TGTGCCAGCAGCCAACATGGCGGGGATACGCAGTATTTT. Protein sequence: CASSQHGGDTQYF.

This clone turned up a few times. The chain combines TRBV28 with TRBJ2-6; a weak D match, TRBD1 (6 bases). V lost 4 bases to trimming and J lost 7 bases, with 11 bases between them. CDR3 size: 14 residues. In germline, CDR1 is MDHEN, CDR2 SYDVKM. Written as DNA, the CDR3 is TGTGCCAGCAGTTCGCCAGGGACAGCCAACGTCCTGACTTTC. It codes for CASSSPGTANVLTF.

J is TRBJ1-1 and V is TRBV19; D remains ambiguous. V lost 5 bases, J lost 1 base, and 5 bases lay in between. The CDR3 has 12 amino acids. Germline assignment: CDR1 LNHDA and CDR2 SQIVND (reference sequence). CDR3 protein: CASSSQNTEAFF. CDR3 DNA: TGTGCCAGTAGTTCACAGAACACTGAAGCTTTCTTT.

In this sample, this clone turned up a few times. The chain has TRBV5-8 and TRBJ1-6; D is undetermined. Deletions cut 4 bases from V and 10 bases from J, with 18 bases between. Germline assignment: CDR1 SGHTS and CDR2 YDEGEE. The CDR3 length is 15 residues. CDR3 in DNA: TGTGCCAGCAGCCAGGCACGATCCGGGAACTCACCCCTCCACTTT. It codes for CASSQARSGNSPLHF.

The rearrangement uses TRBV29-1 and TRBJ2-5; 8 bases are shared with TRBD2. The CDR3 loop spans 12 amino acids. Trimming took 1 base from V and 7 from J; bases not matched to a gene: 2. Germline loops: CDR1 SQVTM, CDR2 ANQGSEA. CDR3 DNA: TGCAGCGTTGAAGGGCGGGAGGCGACCCAGTACTTC. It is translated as CSVEGREATQYF.

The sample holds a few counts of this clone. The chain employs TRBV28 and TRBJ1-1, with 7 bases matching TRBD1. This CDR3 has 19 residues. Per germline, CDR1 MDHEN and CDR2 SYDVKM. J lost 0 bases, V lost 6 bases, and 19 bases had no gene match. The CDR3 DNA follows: TGTGCCAGCAGCCCTAGTTTAGGTGCGACAGGGACGATGAACACTGAAGCTTTCTTT. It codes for CASSPSLGATGTMNTEAFF. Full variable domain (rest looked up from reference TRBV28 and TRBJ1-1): DVKVTQSSRYLVKRTGEKVFLECVQDMDHENMFWYRQDPGLGLRLIYFSYDVKMKEKGDIPEGYSVSREKKERFSLILESASTNQTSMYLCASSPSLGATGTMNTEAFFGQGTRLTVV.

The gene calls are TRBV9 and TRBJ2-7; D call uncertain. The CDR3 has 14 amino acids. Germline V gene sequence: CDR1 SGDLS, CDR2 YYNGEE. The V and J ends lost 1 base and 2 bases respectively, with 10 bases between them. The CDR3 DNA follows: TGTGCCAGCAGCGTAACAGATCTACCCTACGAGCAGTACTTC. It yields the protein CASSVTDLPYEQYF.

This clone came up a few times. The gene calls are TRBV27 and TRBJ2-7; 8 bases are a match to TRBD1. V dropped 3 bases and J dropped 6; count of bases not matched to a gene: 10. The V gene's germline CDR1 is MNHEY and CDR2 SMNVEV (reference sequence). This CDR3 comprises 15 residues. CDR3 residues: CASSFRDRPLREQYF. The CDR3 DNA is TGTGCCAGCAGTTTCCGGGACAGGCCCCTCCGCGAGCAGTACTTC.

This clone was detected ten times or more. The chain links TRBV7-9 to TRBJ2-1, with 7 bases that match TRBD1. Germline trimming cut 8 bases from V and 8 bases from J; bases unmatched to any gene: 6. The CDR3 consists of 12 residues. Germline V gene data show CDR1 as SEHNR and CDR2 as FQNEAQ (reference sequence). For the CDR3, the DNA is TGTGCCAGCCACAGGGGCGTAGATGAGCAGTTCTTC. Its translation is CASHRGVDEQFF.

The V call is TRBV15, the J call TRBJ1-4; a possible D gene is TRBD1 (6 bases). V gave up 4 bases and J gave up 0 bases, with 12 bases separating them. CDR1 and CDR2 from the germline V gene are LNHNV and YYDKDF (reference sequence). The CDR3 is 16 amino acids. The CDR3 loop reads CATSTGQSATNEKLFF. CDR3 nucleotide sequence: TGTGCCACCAGCACCGGACAGTCAGCAACTAATGAAAAACTGTTTTTT.

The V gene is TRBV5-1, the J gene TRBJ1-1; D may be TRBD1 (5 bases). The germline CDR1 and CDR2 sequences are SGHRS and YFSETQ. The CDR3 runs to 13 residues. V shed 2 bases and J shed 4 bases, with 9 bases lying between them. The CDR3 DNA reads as TGCGCCAGCAGCTTTATAAGGGGCACTGAAGCTTTCTTT. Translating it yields CASSFIRGTEAFF.

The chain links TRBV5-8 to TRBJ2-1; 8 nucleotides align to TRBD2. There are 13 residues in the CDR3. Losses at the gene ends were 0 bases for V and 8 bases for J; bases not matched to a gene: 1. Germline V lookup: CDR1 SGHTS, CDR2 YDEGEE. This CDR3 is CASSLVGGDEQFF. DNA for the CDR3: TGTGCCAGCAGCTTGGTCGGGGGGGATGAGCAGTTCTTC.

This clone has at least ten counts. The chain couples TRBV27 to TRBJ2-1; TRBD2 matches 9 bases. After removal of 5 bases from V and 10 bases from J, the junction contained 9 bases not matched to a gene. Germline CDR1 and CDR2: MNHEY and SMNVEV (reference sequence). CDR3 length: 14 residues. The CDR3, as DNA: TGTGCCAGCAGTAGACTAGCGGCCTACGGAGAGCAGTTCTTC. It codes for CASSRLAAYGEQFF.

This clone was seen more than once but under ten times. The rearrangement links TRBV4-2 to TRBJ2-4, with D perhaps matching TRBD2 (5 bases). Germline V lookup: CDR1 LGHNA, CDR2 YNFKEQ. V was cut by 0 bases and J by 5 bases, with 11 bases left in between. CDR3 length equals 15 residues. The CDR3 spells CASSQDAGSQNIQYF. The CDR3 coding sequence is TGTGCCAGCAGCCAAGATGCGGGCAGCCAAAACATTCAGTACTTC.

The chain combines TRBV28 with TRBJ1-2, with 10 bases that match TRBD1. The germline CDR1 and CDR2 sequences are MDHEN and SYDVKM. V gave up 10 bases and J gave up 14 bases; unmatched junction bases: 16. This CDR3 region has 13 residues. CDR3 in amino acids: CATETGGASPTTF. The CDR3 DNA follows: TGTGCCACTGAGACAGGGGGCGCCTCCCCTACGACCTTC.

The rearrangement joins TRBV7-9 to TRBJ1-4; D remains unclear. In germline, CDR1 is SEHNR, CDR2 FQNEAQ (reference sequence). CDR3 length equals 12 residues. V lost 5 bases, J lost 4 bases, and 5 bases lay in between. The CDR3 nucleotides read TGTGCCAGCAGCCACGGTAATGAAAAACTGTTTTTT. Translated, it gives CASSHGNEKLFF.

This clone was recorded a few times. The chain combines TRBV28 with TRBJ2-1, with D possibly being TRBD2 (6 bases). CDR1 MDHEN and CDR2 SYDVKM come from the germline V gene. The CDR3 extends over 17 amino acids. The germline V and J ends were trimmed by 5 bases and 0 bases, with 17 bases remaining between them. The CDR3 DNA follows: TGTGCCAGCAGTCCGCGGGTACGGGGACTCTCCTACAATGAGCAGTTCTTC. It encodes CASSPRVRGLSYNEQFF.

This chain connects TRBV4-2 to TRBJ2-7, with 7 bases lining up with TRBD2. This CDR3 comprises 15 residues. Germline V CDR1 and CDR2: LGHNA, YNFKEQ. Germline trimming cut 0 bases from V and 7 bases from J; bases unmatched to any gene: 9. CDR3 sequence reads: CASSQERGGPKEQYF. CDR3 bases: TGTGCCAGCAGCCAAGAACGGGGAGGGCCGAAGGAGCAGTACTTC.

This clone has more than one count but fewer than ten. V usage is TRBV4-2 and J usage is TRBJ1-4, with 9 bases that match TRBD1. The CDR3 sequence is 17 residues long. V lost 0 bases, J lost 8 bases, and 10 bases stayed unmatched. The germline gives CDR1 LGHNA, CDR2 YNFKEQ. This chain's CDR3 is CASSQDAPGQGVEKLFF. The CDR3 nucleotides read TGTGCCAGCAGCCAAGATGCCCCGGGACAGGGTGTGGAAAAACTGTTTTTT.

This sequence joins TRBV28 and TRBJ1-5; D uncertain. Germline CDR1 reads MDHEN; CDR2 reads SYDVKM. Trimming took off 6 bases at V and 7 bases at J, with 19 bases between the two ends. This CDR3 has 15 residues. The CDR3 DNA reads TGTGCCAGCAGCCTCGGTGGGCAACGGGGACAGCCCCAGCATTTT. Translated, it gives CASSLGGQRGQPQHF.